What follows is one TCR beta chain and its context. This clonotype was picked up a small number of times. Its antigen is currently not known. No base-level quality is on record; no much larger clone is a single base apart. This sample stems from a study of T cells in Graves' hyperthyroidism and ophthalmopathy (dated by TCRdb to 2018 to 2020). Regarding the complete study: Peripheral blood was sampled at the time of initial diagnosis, prior to any treatment. A discovery cohort of about a hundred patients, about 40 with Graves' ophthalmopathy and approximately 57 with stable Graves' hyperthyroidism, was used to find distinguishing TCR V-J signatures. An independent validation cohort of fewer than 20 hyperthyroidism patients and 15 or so patients who later progressed to ophthalmopathy tested prospective prediction of ophthalmopathy. The 100 or so discovery patients were divided at random into training and test sets in a 7:3 ratio. In roughly six Graves' hyperthyroidism patients, the study also compared T-cell repertoires from thyroid tissue with T-cell repertoires from blood. Once sampling was done, hyperthyroidism patients were given methimazole at a starting dose of 30 mg daily, whereas ophthalmopathy patients were given high-dose intravenous methylprednisolone. The paper describes TCR Vbeta CDR3 sequencing of around 140 peripheral blood samples, made up of roughly 45 ophthalmopathy patients, around 78 hyperthyroidism patients and 17 progressor patients. Overall study outcomes, separate from this receptor: In validation, the model predicted progression to ophthalmopathy with just under 71% sensitivity and over 72% specificity, a median of around six months before onset. Most expanded thyroid clonotypes (frequency above 0.001) were also detected in blood, suggesting blood repertoires may reflect thyroid immune responses. Sample size was not statistically predetermined, and blinding of investigators to group allocation was not performed. In cross-validation, a model built on a 13 V-J signature told ophthalmopathy apart from stable hyperthyroidism with approximately 91% sensitivity and about 81% specificity, and in testing the same model reached 80%/75%.

CDR1 SGHRS and CDR2 YFSETQ are derived from the germline V gene. Counted from cysteine to phenylalanine, this CDR3 has 16 amino acids. The sequence is cut down to CDR3 DNA, 48 bases in frame from base 1. The junction shows trimming of 1 base on V and 6 bases on J, and the gene matches do not reach 7 bases of it. The TCR beta CDR3 regions were amplified from the RNA transcripts. A first-round RT-PCR of the TCR CDR3 used the HTBI primer set with the Qiagen OneStep RT-PCR kit. Libraries were constructed in a second round of multiplex PCR, after which size selection and purification were performed. Paired-end sequencing of the libraries was performed with 100 bp reads on an Illumina HiSeq2000. The authors processed their data as follows. SOAPnuke was used to process the raw data, with reads discarded if the reads contained adapters or uncalled bases, had a mean Phred below 15, or lacked an exact constant-primer or identifier match. COPE v1.2.5 was used to merge the high-quality paired reads, and each unique nucleotide sequence was defined as a clonotype. MiTCR v1.1 was used to align the clonotypes against IMGT TRBV, TRBD and TRBJ reference segments. Only V-J combinations with frequency above 0.0001, covering approximately 99% of repertoires, were analysed. The TCS score was defined as the ratio of F50 (clonal expansion) to E x V (chaos), calculated using BLOSUM62-based TCRdist between CDR3 peptides within each V-J. Welch's t-statistics and random forest reduced approximately 520 V-J features to roughly 13, which were used in a naive Bayes classifier (R e1071). TCRdb trimmed public reads at Q25 via fastp, called clones via MiXCR and kept in-frame beta chains. Identical CDR3 proteins give one entry, which carries the most common genes and DNA. The V and J calls and clone size are TCRdb's, not the authors'. Across this sample there are around 690,000 distinct CDR3 sequences, with 15% to 20% seen only once. Together, the top ten hold 15% to 18% of the sample.

Graves' hyperthyroidism was defined as stable when no progression to ophthalmopathy occurred over 18 months of follow-up. Hyperthyroidism patients were newly diagnosed, with disease duration under 2 months, and aged 18 to 65 years. Any patient with an uncontrolled infection, another autoimmune disease, pregnancy or lactation was excluded. Diagnoses were established on the basis of clinical symptoms, serum thyroxine and TRAb, thyroid ultrasound, and orbital computed tomography. PBMCs were separated from over 9 ml of fresh peripheral blood using Ficoll-Paque density gradient centrifugation. Total RNA was extracted with Trizol reagent, and quality was checked on an Agilent 2100 Bioanalyzer.

This sequence originates from a man in his forties or fifties with Graves' hyperthyroidism. Sequencing used blood. The chain uses TRBV5-1 and TRBJ2-7; 13 of the junction bases match TRBD2. CDR3 loop: CASSLTPGLAGFEQYF. The nucleotide sequence is given as TGCGCCAGCAGCTTGACCCCGGGACTAGCGGGATTCGAGCAGTACTTC.